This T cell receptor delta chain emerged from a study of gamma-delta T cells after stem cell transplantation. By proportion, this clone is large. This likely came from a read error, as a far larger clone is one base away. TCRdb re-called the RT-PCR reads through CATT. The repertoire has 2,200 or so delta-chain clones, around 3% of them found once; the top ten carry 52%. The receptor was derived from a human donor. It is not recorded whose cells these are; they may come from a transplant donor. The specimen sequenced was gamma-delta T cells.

In DNA, the CDR3 is TGTGCCCGTGACACCGTGAGTGGATGGGGGACCCCGCTTCGTTTATCGTCCTGGGACACCCGACAGATGTTTTTC. This sequence encodes CARDTVSGWGTPLRLSSWDTRQMFF. The V and J genes are TRDV2 and TRDJ3; TRDD3 matches at 7 bases. This CDR3 spans 25 amino acids. The germline gives CDR1 GEAIGNYY, CDR2 EKD.